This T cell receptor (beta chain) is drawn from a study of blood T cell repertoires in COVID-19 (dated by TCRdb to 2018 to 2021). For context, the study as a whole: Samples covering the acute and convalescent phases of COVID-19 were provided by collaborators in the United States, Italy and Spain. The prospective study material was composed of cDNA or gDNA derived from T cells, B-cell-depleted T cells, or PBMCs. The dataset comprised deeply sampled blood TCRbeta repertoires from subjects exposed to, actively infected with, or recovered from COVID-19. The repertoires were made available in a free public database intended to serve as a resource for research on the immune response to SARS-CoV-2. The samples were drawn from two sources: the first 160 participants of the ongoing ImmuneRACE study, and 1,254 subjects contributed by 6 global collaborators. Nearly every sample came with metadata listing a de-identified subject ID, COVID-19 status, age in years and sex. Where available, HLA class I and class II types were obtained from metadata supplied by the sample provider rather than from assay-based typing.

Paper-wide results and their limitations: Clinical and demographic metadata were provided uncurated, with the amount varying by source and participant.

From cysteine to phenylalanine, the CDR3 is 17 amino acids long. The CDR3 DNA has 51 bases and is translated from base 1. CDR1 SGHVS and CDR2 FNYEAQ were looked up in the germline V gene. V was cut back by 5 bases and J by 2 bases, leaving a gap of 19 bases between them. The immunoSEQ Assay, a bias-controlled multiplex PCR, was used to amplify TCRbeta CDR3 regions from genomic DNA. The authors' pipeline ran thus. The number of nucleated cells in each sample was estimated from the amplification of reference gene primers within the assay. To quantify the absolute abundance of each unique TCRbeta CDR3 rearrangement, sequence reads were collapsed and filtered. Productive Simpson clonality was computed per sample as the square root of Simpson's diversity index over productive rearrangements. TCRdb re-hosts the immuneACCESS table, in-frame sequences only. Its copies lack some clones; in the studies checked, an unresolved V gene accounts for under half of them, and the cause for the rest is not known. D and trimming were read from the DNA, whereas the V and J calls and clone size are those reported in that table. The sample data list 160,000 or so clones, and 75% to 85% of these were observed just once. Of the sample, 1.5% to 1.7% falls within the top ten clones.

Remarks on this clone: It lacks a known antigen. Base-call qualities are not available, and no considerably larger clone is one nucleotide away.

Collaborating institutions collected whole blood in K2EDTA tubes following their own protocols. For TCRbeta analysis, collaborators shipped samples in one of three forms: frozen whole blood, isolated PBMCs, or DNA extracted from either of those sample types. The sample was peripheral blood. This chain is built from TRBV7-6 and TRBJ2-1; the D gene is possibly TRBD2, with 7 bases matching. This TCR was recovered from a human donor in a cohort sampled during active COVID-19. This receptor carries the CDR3 CASSPTGAGATYNEQFF. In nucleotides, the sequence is TGTGCCAGCAGCCCTACCGGGGCGGGGGCCACCTACAATGAGCAGTTCTTC.